This T cell receptor (beta chain) is from a study of T-cell reconstitution after alpha-beta-depleted transplantation in children. Per germline, CDR1 ENHRY and CDR2 SYGVKD. The CDR3 totals 12 residues. V lost 4 bases to trimming and J lost 4 bases, with 2 bases between them. For TCRbeta, the library was prepared with unique molecular identifiers. A single record per CDR3 protein comes from TCRdb applying MiXCR to the PCR reads. The sample has approximately 350,000 distinct CDR3 sequences, about 16% seen once. The source of this sequence is a male patient aged 2 to 9 who had a stem cell transplant for acute lymphoblastic leukemia, so the T cells may come from the graft donor. This chain joins TRBV10-3 and TRBJ2-6; D uncertain. The input for sequencing was PBMCs, mostly from graft donor cells, taken 360 days after TCRalphabeta/CD19-depleted stem cell transplant. For the CDR3, the DNA is TGTGCCATCAGTGGAGGGGCCAACGTCCTGACTTTC. Translating gives CAISGGANVLTF.